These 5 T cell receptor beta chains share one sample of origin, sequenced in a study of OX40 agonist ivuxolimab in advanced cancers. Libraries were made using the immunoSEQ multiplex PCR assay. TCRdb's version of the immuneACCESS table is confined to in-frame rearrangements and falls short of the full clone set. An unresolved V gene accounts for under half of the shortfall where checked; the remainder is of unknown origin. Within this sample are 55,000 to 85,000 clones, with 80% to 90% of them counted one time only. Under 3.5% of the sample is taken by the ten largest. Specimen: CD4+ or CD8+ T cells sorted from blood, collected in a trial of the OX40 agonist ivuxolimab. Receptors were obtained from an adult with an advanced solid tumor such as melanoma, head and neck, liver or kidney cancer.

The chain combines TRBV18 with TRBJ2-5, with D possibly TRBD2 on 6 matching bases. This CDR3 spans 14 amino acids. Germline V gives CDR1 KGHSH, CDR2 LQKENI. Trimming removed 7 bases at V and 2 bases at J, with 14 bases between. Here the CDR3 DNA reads TGTGCCAGCTTGCCGTCGGGAGTACAAGAGACCCAGTACTTC. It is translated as CASLPSGVQETQYF.

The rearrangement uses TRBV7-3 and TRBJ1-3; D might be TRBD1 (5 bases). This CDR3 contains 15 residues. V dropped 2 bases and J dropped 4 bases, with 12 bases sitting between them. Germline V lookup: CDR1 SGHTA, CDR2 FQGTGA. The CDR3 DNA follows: TGTGCCAGCAGCTTATCTGGGGGGGTAGGAAACACCATATATTTT. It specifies CASSLSGGVGNTIYF.

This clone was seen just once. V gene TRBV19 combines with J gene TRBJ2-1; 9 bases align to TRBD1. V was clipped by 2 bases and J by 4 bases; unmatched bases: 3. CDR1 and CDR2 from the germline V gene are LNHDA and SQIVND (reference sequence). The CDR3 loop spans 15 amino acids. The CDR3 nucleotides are TGTGCCAGTAGTATAACCGGGACAGGGTACAATGAGCAGTTCTTC. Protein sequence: CASSITGTGYNEQFF.

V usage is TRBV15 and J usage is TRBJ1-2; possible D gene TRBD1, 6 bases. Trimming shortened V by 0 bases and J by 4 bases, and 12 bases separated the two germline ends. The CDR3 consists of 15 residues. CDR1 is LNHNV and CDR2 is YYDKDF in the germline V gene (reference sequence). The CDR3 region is CATSRDAGGFYGYTF. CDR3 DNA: TGTGCCACCAGCAGAGATGCGGGGGGCTTCTATGGCTACACCTTC.

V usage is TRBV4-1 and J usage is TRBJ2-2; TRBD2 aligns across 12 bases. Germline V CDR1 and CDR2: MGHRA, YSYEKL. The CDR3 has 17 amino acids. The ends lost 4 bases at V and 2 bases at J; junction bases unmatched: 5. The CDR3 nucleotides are TGCGCCAGCAGCCCACGGACTAGCGGGGATAACACCGGGGAGCTGTTTTTT. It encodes CASSPRTSGDNTGELFF.